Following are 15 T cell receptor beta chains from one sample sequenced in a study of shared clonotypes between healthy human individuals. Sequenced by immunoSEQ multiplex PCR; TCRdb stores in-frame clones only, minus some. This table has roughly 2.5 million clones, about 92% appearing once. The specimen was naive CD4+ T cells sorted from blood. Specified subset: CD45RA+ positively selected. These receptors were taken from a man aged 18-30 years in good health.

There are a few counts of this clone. The CDR3, as DNA: TGTGCCACCCGGACAGGAATGAACACTGAAGCTTTCTTT. It is translated as CATRTGMNTEAFF. V usage is TRBV6-1 and J usage is TRBJ1-1, with 7 bases fitting TRBD1. The CDR3 loop spans 13 amino acids. Germline V CDR1 and CDR2: MNHNS, SASEGT. The junction had 5 bases not matched to a gene; V was cut back by 10 bases and J by 0 bases.

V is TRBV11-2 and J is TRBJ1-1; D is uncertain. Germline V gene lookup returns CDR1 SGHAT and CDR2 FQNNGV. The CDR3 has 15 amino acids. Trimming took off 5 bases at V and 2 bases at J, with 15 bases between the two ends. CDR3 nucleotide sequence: TGTGCCAGCAGCCCTCGAGTAGGGCTAAACACTGAAGCTTTCTTT. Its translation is CASSPRVGLNTEAFF.

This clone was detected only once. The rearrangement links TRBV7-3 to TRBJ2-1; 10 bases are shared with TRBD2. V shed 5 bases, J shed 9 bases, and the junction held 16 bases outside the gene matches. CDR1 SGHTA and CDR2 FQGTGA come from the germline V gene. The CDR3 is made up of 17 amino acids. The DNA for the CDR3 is TGTGCCAGCAGCCCCCAGGGTGAGCGGGGGGGCCGGAGTGAGCAGTTCTTC. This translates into CASSPQGERGGRSEQFF. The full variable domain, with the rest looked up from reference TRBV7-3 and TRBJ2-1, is GAGVSQTPSNKVTEKGKYVELRCDPISGHTALYWYRQSLGQGPEFLIYFQGTGAADDSGLPNDRFFAVRPEGSVSTLKIQRTERGDSAVYLCASSPQGERGGRSEQFFGPGTRLTVL.

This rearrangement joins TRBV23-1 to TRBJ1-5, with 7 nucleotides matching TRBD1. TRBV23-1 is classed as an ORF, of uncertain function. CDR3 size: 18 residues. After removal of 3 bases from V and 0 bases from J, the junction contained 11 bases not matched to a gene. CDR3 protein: CASSQIRTGVYSNQPQHF. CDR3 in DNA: TGCGCCAGCAGTCAGATTCGGACAGGCGTATATAGCAATCAGCCCCAGCATTTT.

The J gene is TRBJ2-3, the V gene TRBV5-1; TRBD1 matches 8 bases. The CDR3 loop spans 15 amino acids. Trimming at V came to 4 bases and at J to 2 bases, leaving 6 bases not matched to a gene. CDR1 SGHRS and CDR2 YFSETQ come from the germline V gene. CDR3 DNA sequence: TGCGCCAGCAGCGTGACAGGGGACTTCACAGATACGCAGTATTTT. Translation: CASSVTGDFTDTQYF.

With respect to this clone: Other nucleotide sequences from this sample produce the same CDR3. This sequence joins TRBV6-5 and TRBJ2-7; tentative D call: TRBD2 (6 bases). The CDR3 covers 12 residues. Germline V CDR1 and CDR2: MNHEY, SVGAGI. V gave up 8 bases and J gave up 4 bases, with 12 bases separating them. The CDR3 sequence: CASSRGGYEQYF. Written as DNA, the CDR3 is TGTGCCAGCTCGCGGGGCGGGTACGAGCAGTACTTC.

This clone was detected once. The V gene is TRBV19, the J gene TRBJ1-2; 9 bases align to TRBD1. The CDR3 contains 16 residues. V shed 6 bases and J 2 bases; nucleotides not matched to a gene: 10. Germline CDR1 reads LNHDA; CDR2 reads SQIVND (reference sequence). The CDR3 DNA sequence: TGTGCCAGTAGCGTAGATACCGGGACAGGGAACTATGGCTACACCTTC. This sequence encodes CASSVDTGTGNYGYTF. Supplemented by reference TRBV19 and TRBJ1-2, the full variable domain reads DGGITQSPKYLFRKEGQNVTLSCEQNLNHDAMYWYRQDPGQGLRLIYYSQIVNDFQKGDIAEGYSVSREKKESFPLTVTSAQKNPTAFYLCASSVDTGTGNYGYTFGSGTRLTVV.

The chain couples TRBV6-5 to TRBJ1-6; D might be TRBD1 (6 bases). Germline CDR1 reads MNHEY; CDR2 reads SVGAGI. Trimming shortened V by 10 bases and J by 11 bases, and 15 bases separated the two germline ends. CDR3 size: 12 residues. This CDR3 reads CATRRGDTPLHF. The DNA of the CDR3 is TGTGCCACTAGGCGGGGGGACACACCCCTCCACTTT.

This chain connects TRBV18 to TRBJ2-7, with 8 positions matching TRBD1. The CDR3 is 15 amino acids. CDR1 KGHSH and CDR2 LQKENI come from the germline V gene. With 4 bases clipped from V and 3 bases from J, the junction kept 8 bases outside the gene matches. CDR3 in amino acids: CASSLSGTGVYEQYF. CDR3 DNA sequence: TGTGCCAGCTCACTATCCGGGACAGGAGTCTACGAGCAGTACTTC.

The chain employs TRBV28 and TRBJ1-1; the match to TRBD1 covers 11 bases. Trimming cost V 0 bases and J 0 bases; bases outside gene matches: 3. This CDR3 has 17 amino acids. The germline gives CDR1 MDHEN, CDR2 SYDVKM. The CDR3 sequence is CASSLWDRGPMNTEAFF. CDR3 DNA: TGTGCCAGCAGTTTATGGGACAGGGGGCCTATGAACACTGAAGCTTTCTTT.

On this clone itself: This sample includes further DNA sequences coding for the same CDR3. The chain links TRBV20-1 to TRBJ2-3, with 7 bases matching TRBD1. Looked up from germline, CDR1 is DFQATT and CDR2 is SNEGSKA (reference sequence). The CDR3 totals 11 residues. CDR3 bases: TGCAGCGCCCTCAGGGGGGATACGCAGTATTTT. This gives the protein CSALRGDTQYF.

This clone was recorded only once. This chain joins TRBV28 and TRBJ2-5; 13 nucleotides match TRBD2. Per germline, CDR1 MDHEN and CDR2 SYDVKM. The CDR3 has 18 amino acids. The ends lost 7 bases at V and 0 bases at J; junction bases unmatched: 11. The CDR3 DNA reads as TGTGCCAGCACCACTCGACTAGCGGGGGGCCAGTACCAAGAGACCCAGTACTTC. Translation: CASTTRLAGGQYQETQYF. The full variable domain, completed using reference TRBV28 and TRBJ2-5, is DVKVTQSSRYLVKRTGEKVFLECVQDMDHENMFWYRQDPGLGLRLIYFSYDVKMKEKGDIPEGYSVSREKKERFSLILESASTNQTSMYLCASTTRLAGGQYQETQYFGPGTRLLVL.

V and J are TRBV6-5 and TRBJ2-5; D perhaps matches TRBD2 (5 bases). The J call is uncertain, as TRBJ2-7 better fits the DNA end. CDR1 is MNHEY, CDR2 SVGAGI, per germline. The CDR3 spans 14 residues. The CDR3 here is CASSSTRANYEQYF. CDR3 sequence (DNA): TGTGCCAGCAGTTCCACGAGGGCGAACTACGAGCAGTACTTC.

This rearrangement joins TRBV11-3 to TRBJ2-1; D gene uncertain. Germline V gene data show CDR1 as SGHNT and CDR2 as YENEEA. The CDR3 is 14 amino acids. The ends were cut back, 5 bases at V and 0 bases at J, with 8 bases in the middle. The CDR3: CASSGDSSYNEQFF. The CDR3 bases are TGTGCCAGCAGCGGGGATAGCTCCTACAATGAGCAGTTCTTC.

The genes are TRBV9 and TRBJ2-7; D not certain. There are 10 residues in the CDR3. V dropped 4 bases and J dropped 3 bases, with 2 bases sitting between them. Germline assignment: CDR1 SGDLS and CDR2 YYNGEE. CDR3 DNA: TGTGCCAGCAGCAACTACGAGCAGTACTTC. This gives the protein CASSNYEQYF.